The clone carrying this T cell receptor (beta chain) showed up many times. Antigen: not known. This entry belongs to a study of post-analysis software for immune sequencing data. The authors incorporated unique molecular identifiers into the TCR beta cDNA libraries. TCRdb reprocessed the PCR reads with MiXCR, giving one entry per CDR3 protein. The sample holds around 200,000 distinct CDR3 sequences, around 29% seen once. Study findings and constraints: Five TRBV segments occurring more often in patients than controls included TRBV5-6, TRBV5-1 and TRBV20-1.

CDR1 and CDR2 from the germline V gene are MDHEN and SYDVKM. The CDR3 totals 12 residues. The V gene end was trimmed by 4 bases and the J gene end by 12 bases; junction bases not matched to a gene: 4. Sequences were obtained from blood. The chain uses TRBV28 and TRBJ2-1, with 9 bases matching TRBD2. The clonotype was recovered from a girl aged 2 to 17 with multiple sclerosis. CDR3 coding DNA: TGTGCCAGCAGTTCCAGCGGGAGGCCGCAGTTCTTC. Its protein product is CASSSSGRPQFF.